These T cell receptor beta chains were read from a single sample in a study of breast tumors, draining lymph nodes, adjacent tissues. MiXCR, applied by TCRdb to the multiplex PCR reads, yields one record per CDR3 protein. Of roughly 15,000 distinct CDR3 sequences listed, 55% to 60% are singletons. Sequencing was performed on tumor-adjacent breast tissue. Receptors originate from a female donor with breast cancer. Some clones in this sample may be carry-over from other donors' samples. Both conserved end residues are part of each CDR3. The D gene is left open where the match is weak. Some rows mark clone size as missing; the rest say once, few, many or name a class of expanded clone.

D	V	J	size	DNA	CDR3
-	TRBV20-1	TRBJ1-2	-	TGCAGCACGGGAGAGAACTATGGCTACACCTTC	CSTGENYGYTF
TRBD1	TRBV20-1	TRBJ1-4	once	TGCAGTGCTAGAGTTGTTTCGCAGGGGGCGAGTGAAAAACTGTTTTTT	CSARVVSQGASEKLFF
-	TRBV19	TRBJ2-3	medium-sized	TGTGCCACCAGGCATCAATCCCGGGTTTCGGATACGCAGTATTTT	CATRHQSRVSDTQYF
-	TRBV9	TRBJ2-3	once	TGTGCCAGCAGCGTAGGGAGGGGTAGCACAGATACGCAGTATTTT	CASSVGRGSTDTQYF
TRBD2	TRBV11-2	TRBJ2-7	medium-sized	TGTGCCAGCAGAACTCCGGGACTAGCGGACTACGAGCAGTACTTC	CASRTPGLADYEQYF
TRBD2	TRBV7-8	TRBJ2-7	-	TGTGCCAGCAGCTCCCTGACCGGAGGTCGAACGGGACTAGCGGCGTACGAGCAGTACTTC	CASSSLTGGRTGLAAYEQYF
-	TRBV2	TRBJ1-2	-	TGTGCCAGCATGGGAACCAACTATGGCTACACCTTC	CASMGTNYGYTF
TRBD2	TRBV7-6	TRBJ2-3	-	TGTGCCAGCAGCTCCATAGCGGGAAGGGAAGATACGCAGTATTTT	CASSSIAGREDTQYF
-	TRBV7-9	TRBJ2-6	-	TGTGCCAGCAGCTTGGCCGGCGGGGCTGGGGCCAACGTCCTGACTTTC	CASSLAGGAGANVLTF
-	TRBV5-1	TRBJ2-3	many	TGCGCCAGCAGCTTAGGGGCTCGCCGGAGCCCCCCAGATACGCAGTATTTT	CASSLGARRSPPDTQYF
-	TRBV10-3	TRBJ2-6	-	TGTGCCATCAGTGAGTCGACTCGGGGTTGGGGCTCTGGGGCCAACGTCCTGACTTTC	CAISESTRGWGSGANVLTF
TRBD2	TRBV5-5	TRBJ2-2	-	TGTGCCACGGACCGGGGGACTATCAACACCGGGGAGCTGTTTTTT	CATDRGTINTGELFF
TRBD1	TRBV4-1	TRBJ2-7	-	TGCGCCGGCAGCCTGGGACAGGGACGGGTCGAGCAGTACTTC	CAGSLGQGRVEQYF